The rows below give T cell receptor beta chains drawn from one sample of a study of control samples from healthy donors and cancer patients. Libraries were prepared by immunoSEQ multiplex PCR; TCRdb keeps only in-frame clonotypes and omits some of them. Of under 200,000 clones listed, around 88% are singletons. Sequenced material: blood. These receptors came from a woman younger than 45 in good health. CDR3s include the opening cysteine and the closing phenylalanine or tryptophan. A D gene is named only where the DNA matches it firmly. Rows give clone size only sometimes, using once, few, many, or a class for an expanded clone.

>TRBJ2-5|TRBD2|.|TRBV11-2
TGTGCCAGCAGGATCCATAGCGGGAGGAAAGAGACCCAGTACTTC
CASRIHSGRKETQYF
>TRBJ2-3|TRBD1|.|TRBV6-5
TGTGCCAGCAGTTACTCGGCAGGGGGCATAGATACGCAGTATTTT
CASSYSAGGIDTQYF
>TRBJ2-5|.|.|TRBV24-1
TGTGCCACCGGGGGGGGACAGTCGATAGAGACCCAGTACTTC
CATGGGQSIETQYF
>TRBJ1-4|TRBD1|once|TRBV2
TGTGCCAGCAGCCTACAGGGGGCTAATGAAAAACTGTTTTTT
CASSLQGANEKLFF
>TRBJ1-2|.|.|TRBV30
TGTGCCTGGAGTCCCGGGGGCTATGGCTACACCTTC
CAWSPGGYGYTF
>TRBJ2-7|TRBD1|.|TRBV7-7
TGTGCTAGCAGCCCGGGACAGACCTACGAGCAGTACTTC
CASSPGQTYEQYF
>TRBJ1-2|.|.|TRBV24-1
TGTGCTACCCGGGACGTTTATGGCTACACCTTC
CATRDVYGYTF
>TRBJ1-4|.|.|TRBV7-9
TGTGCCAGCAGCTTAGGGACTTATGAAAAACTGTTTTTT
CASSLGTYEKLFF
>TRBJ1-5|.|.|TRBV6-5
TGTGCCAGTCGGAACGTCGGGGTTAGCAATCAGCCCCAGCATTTT
CASRNVGVSNQPQHF
>TRBJ2-7|.|.|TRBV7-2
TGTGCCAGCAGCTTAGGGATAGGGGGGGGCGAGCAGTACTTC
CASSLGIGGGEQYF
>TRBJ2-7|.|.|TRBV7-9
TGTGCCAGCAGCTTAGTACCTAGTAGTGCCTACGAGCAGTACTTC
CASSLVPSSAYEQYF
>TRBJ2-1|.|.|TRBV5-6
TGTGCCAGCAGCCGAATAACAGTAGTCCACAATGAGCAGTTCTTC
CASSRITVVHNEQFF
>TRBJ2-7|.|.|TRBV6-5
TGTGCCGCCCGAAAAGGGGGGGCCGGGTACGAGCAGTACTTC
CAARKGGAGYEQYF
>TRBJ1-2|TRBD1|.|TRBV9
TGTGCCAGCAGCACCGGACAGGCTAACTATGGCTACACCTTC
CASSTGQANYGYTF
>TRBJ1-5|.|.|TRBV6-5
TGTGCCACCGGACAGTCGTTTTATCAGCCCCAGCATTTT
CATGQSFYQPQHF
>TRBJ2-1|TRBD1|.|TRBV11-3
TGTGCCAGCAGCTCAGGGCCACCGGGACAGGGTGAAAATGAGCAGTTCTTC
CASSSGPPGQGENEQFF
>TRBJ2-7|.|.|TRBV19
TGTGCCAGTAGTATATCCTCGGGCAAGAGCTACGAGCAGTACTTC
CASSISSGKSYEQYF
>TRBJ1-1|.|.|TRBV6-5
TGTGCCAGTGTTGGGACTCTCAAGGAAGCTTTCTTT
CASVGTLKEAFF
>TRBJ2-5|.|.|TRBV14
TGTGCCAGCAGCCAAGGTGGGGGAACCGGGGAGACCCAGTACTTC
CASSQGGGTGETQYF
>TRBJ1-1|.|.|TRBV7-9
TGTGCCAGCAGCGTTAGAATGAACACTGAAGCTTTCTTT
CASSVRMNTEAFF
>TRBJ2-4|.|.|TRBV10-1
TGCGCCAGCAGTGAGTCGAAAGAGGCCAAAAACATTCAGTACTTC
CASSESKEAKNIQYF
>TRBJ1-2|.|.|TRBV2
TGTGCCAGCAGTGAGCCCTCAAACTATGGCTACACCTTC
CASSEPSNYGYTF
>TRBJ1-1|.|few|TRBV25-1
TGTGCCAGCACCTTGAACACTGAAGCTTTCTTT
CASTLNTEAFF
>TRBJ1-1|.|.|TRBV2
TGTGCCAGCAGGGGCTTACAGGGGAACACTGAAGCTTTCTTT
CASRGLQGNTEAFF
>TRBJ2-3|TRBD2|.|TRBV28
TGTGCCAGCAGTTCTTTCGGAGCTGGGGCTAGCGGGAGCCGCACAGATACGCAGTATTTT
CASSSFGAGASGSRTDTQYF
>TRBJ1-1|TRBD1|.|TRBV2
TGTGCCAGCAGGGACAGGGTGGCGGCTGAAGCTTTCTTT
CASRDRVAAEAFF
>TRBJ1-3|.|.|TRBV3-1/TRBV3-2
TGTGCCAGCAGCCAAGATGCGGCAGTTGGAAACACCATATATTTT
CASSQDAAVGNTIYF
>TRBJ1-6|TRBD1|.|TRBV7-2
TGTGCCAGCAGCACGCGGACAGGGGCGAATTCACCCCTCCACTTT
CASSTRTGANSPLHF
>TRBJ1-6|.|.|TRBV5-6
TGTGCCAGCAGCCCGGGACGGGGGTCGAATTCACCCCTCCACTTT
CASSPGRGSNSPLHF
>TRBJ2-3|TRBD1|.|TRBV6-5
TGTGCCAGCAGAACAGGGGGCCCTAGCACAGATACGCAGTATTTT
CASRTGGPSTDTQYF
>TRBJ2-5|.|.|TRBV5-1
TGCGCCAGCAGCTTGGCCAGTGAGACCCAGTACTTC
CASSLASETQYF
>TRBJ2-5|TRBD2|.|TRBV3-1/TRBV3-2
TGTGCCAGCAGCCAAGCCCGGACTAGTGGAGAGACCCAGTACTTC
CASSQARTSGETQYF
>TRBJ2-6|TRBD1|.|TRBV13
TGTGCCAGCGTCGACTCGGGACAGCTTCGTGGGGCCAACGTCCTGACTTTC
CASVDSGQLRGANVLTF
>TRBJ2-3|TRBD1|.|TRBV7-2
TGTGCCAGCAGCTTCACAGGGGGCGCAGCAGATACGCAGTATTTT
CASSFTGGAADTQYF
>TRBJ2-4|.|.|TRBV6-5
TGTGCCAGCAGTCCTGGTAGAAACATTCAGTACTTC
CASSPGRNIQYF
>TRBJ1-1|TRBD1|.|TRBV29-1
TGCAGCGTCGCTAAGGCGACAGGGGGTATTGCTGAAGCTTTCTTT
CSVAKATGGIAEAFF
>TRBJ1-4|.|.|TRBV5-6
TGTGCCAGCAGCTTGAAGTGGGAGCAAAATGAAAAACTGTTTTTT
CASSLKWEQNEKLFF
>TRBJ2-3|TRBD2|.|TRBV19
TGTGCCAGTAGTACCTCTATAGCGGGTGGAAGCACAGATACGCAGTATTTT
CASSTSIAGGSTDTQYF
>TRBJ1-5|.|.|TRBV19
TGTGCCAGTAGTATAGGCCCCGGGGGCAATCAGCCCCAGCATTTT
CASSIGPGGNQPQHF
>TRBJ2-1|TRBD2|.|TRBV24-1
TGTGCCTCCGGCGGGCTAGCGGGAGACGATGAGCAGTTCTTC
CASGGLAGDDEQFF
>TRBJ1-1|.|.|TRBV6-6
TGTGCCAGCAGAGGGACGGAAAACACTGAAGCTTTCTTT
CASRGTENTEAFF
>TRBJ2-1|.|.|TRBV15
TGTGCCACCAGCAGAGAGCAACGGGGTGAGCAGTTCTTC
CATSREQRGEQFF